The table lists the clone carrying this T cell receptor (beta chain) with a few counts. What it recognizes is unknown. The data stem from a study of cytomegalovirus exposure and HLA in healthy donors. The study's findings and limits: It is likely that the observed cluster of highly shared sequence variants was a sequencing artifact. In a later analysis, HLA-associated TCR beta chains were more clonally expanded than equally common others. Testing in vitro showed a few CMV-associated chains specific for CMV antigens.

PCR primers comprised 60 Vbeta and 13 Jbeta primers. Here immunoSEQ multiplex PCR was the method, and the copy in TCRdb shows in-frame clones only, minus some. The table has approximately 110,000 clones, about 78% seen once. The sequencing input was PBMCs. This TCR was sampled from a woman between 40 and 55 years old in good health and CMV-seropositive.

CDR3 region: CASSRGSLGFYEQYF. DNA for the CDR3: TGTGCCAGCAGCCGTGGGAGCCTGGGTTTCTACGAGCAGTACTTC. The V gene is TRBV5-4, the J gene TRBJ2-7; TRBD2 might be the D (5 bases). The CDR3 loop spans 15 amino acids. Germline CDR1 and CDR2: SGHNT and YYREEE (reference sequence). V was shortened by 4 bases and J by 3 bases, with 17 bases between the two germline ends. The whole variable domain, filled in from reference TRBV5-4 and TRBJ2-7, reads ETGVTQSPTHLIKTRGQQVTLRCSSQSGHNTVSWYQQALGQGPQFIFQYYREEENGRGNFPPRFSGLQFPNYSSELNVNALELDDSALYLCASSRGSLGFYEQYFGPGTRLTVT.